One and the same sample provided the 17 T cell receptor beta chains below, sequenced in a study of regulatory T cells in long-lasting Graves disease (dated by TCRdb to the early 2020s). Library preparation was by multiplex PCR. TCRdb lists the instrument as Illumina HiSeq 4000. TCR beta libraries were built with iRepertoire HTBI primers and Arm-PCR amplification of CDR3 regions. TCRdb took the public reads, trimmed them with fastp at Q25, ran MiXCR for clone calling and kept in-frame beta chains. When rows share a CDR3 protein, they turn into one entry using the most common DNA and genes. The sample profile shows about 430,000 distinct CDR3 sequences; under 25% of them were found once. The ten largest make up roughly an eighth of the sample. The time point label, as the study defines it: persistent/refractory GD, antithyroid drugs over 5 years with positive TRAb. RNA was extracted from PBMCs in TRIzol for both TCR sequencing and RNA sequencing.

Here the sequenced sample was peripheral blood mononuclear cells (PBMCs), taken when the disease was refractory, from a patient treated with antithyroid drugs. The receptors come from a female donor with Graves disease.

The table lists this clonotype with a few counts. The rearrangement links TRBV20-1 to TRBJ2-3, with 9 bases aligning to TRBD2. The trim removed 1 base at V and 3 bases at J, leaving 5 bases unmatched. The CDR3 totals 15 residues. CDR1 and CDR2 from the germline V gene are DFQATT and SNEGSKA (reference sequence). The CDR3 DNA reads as TGCAGTGCTAGAGTCGTTAGCGGGAGAACAGATACGCAGTATTTT. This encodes CSARVVSGRTDTQYF.

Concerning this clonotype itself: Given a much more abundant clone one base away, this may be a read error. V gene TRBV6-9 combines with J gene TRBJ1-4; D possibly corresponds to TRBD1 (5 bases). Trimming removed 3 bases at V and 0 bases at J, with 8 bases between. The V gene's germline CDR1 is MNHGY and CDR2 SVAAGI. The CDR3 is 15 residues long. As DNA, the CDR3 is TGTGCCAGCAGTTACGGGGCCGCAACTAATGAAAAACTGTTTTTT. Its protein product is CASSYGAATNEKLFF.

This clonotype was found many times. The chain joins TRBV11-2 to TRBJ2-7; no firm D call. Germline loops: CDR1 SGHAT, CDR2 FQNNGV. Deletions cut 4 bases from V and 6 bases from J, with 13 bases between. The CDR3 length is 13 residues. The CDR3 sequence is CASSYATDFEQYF. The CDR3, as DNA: TGTGCCAGCAGCTACGCCACCGATTTCGAGCAGTACTTC.

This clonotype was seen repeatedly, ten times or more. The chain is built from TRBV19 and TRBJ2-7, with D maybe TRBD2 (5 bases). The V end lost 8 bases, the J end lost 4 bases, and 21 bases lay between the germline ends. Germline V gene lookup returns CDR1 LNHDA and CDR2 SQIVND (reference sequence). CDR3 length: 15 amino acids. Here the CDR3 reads CASQGLGAGDYEQYF. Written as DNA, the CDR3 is TGTGCCAGTCAAGGCCTGGGAGCCGGGGATTACGAGCAGTACTTC.

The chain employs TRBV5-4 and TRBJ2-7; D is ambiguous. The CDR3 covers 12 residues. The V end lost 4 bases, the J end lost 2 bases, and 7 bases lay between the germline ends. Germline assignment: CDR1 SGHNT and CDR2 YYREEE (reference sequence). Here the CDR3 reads CASSAAPYEQYF. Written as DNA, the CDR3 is TGTGCCAGCAGCGCCGCACCCTACGAGCAGTACTTC.

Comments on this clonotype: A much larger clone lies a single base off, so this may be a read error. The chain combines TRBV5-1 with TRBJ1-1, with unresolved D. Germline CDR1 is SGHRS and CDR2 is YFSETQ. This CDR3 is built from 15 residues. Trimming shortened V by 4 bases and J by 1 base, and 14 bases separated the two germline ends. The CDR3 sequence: CASSEPGRKNTEAFF. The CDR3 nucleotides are TGCGCCAGCAGCGAGCCGGGCAGAAAGAACACTGAAGCTTTCTTT.

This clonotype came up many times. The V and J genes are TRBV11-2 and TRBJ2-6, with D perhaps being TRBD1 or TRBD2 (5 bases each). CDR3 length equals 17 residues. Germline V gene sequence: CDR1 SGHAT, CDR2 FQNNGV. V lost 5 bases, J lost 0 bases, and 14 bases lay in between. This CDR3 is CASSLRGQDSGANVLTF. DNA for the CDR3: TGTGCCAGCAGCCTCCGGGGCCAAGACTCTGGGGCCAACGTCCTGACTTTC.

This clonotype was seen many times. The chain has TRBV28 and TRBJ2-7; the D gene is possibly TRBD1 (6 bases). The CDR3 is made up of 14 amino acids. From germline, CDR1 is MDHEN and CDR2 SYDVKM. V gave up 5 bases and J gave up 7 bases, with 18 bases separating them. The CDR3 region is CASSSRIQGWEQYF. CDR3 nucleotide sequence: TGTGCCAGCAGTAGCAGAATCCAGGGGTGGGAGCAGTACTTC.

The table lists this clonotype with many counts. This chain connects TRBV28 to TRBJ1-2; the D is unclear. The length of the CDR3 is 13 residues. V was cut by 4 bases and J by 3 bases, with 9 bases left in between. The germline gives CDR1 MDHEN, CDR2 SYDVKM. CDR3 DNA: TGTGCCAGCAGTTCCCCCCTGGACTATGGCTACACCTTC. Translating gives CASSSPLDYGYTF.

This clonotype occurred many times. CDR3 residues: CASRTDIRTSPQHF. The CDR3 DNA follows: TGTGCCAGCAGGACCGACATTCGCACTTCGCCCCAGCATTTT. This rearrangement joins TRBV27 to TRBJ1-5; no firm D call. The CDR3 has 14 residues. The V end lost 6 bases, the J end lost 9 bases, and 18 bases lay between the germline ends. Looked up from germline, CDR1 is MNHEY and CDR2 is SMNVEV (reference sequence).

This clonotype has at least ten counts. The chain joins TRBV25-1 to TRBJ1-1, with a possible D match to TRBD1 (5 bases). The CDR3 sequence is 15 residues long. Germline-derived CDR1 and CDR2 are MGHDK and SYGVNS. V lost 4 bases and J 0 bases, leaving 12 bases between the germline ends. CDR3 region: CASSASPTVNTEAFF. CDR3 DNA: TGTGCCAGCAGTGCCTCCCCGACAGTGAACACTGAAGCTTTCTTT.

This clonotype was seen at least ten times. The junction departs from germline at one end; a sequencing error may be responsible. The DNA of the CDR3 is TGTGCCAGCAGCTCGGGACTAGCGGGAGTCACCGGGGAGCTGTTTTTT. Translation gives CASSSGLAGVTGELFF. The J gene is TRBJ2-2, the V gene TRBV5-1; 14 nucleotides line up with TRBD2. CDR1 and CDR2 (germline): SGHRS, YFSETQ. This CDR3 is 16 amino acids long.

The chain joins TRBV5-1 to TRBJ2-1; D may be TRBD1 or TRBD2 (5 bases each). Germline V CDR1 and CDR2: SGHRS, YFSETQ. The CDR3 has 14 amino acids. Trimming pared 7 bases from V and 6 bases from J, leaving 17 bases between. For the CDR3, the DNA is TGCGCCAGCGGGGGAAGCGAGAAGGGCAATGAGCAGTTCTTC. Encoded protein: CASGGSEKGNEQFF.

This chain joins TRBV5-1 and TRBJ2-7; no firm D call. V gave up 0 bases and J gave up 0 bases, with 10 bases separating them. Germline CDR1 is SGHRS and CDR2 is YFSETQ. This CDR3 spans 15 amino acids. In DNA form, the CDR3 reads TGCGCCAGCAGCTTGGGTGGCGTAAGCTCCTACGAGCAGTACTTC. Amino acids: CASSLGGVSSYEQYF.

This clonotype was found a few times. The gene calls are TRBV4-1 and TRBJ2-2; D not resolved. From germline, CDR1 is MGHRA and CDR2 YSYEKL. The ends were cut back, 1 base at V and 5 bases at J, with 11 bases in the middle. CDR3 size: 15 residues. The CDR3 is CASSQVLSGTGELFF. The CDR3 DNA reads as TGCGCCAGCAGCCAAGTTCTGTCGGGTACCGGGGAGCTGTTTTTT.

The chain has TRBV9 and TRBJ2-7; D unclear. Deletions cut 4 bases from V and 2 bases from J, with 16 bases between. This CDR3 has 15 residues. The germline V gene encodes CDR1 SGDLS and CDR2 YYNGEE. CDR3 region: CASSPQTDPTYEQYF. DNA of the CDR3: TGTGCCAGCAGCCCTCAGACTGATCCTACCTACGAGCAGTACTTC.

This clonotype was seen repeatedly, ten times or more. CDR3 in DNA: TGTGCCAGCAGCCTATTTGAAGCCTACGAGCAGTACTTC. It encodes CASSLFEAYEQYF. The genes are TRBV7-2 and TRBJ2-7; no clear D gene. The CDR3 extends over 13 amino acids. The V end was cut by 5 bases, the J end by 2 bases, with 10 bases between. Germline lookup yields CDR1 SGHTA and CDR2 FQGNSA.